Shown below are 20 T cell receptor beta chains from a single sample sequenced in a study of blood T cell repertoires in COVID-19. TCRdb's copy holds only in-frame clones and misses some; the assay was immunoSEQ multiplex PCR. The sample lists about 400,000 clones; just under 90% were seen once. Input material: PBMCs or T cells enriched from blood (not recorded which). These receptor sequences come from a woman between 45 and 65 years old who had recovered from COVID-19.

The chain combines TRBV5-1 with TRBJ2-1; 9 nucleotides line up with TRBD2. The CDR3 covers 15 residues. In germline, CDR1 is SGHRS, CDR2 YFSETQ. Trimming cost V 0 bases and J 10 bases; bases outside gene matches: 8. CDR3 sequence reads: CASSLGSSGDIEQFF. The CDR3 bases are TGCGCCAGCAGCTTGGGTTCTAGCGGGGACATCGAGCAGTTCTTC.

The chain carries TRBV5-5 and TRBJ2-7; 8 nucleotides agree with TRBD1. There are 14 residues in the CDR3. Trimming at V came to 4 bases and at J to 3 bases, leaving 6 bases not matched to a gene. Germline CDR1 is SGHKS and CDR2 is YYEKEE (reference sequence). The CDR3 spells CASSRQGQGYEQYF. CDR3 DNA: TGTGCCAGCAGCAGACAAGGACAGGGCTACGAGCAGTACTTC.

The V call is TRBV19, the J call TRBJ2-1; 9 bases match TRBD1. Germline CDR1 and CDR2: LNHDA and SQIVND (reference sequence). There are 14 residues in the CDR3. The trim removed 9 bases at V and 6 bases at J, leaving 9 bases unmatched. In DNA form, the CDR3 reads TGTGCCAGCCGGGACAGGGCCACTTCCAATGAGCAGTTCTTC. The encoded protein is CASRDRATSNEQFF.

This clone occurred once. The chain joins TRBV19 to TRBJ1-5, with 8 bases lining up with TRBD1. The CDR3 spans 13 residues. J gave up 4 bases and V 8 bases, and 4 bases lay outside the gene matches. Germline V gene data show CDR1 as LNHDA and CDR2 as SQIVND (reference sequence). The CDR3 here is CASSGTGNQPQHF. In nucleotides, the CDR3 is TGTGCCAGTTCCGGGACAGGAAATCAGCCCCAGCATTTT.

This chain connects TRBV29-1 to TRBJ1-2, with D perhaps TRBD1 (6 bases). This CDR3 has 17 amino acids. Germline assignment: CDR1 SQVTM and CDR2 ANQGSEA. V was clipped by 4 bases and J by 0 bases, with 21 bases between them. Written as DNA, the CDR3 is TGCAGCGTTGCGGGGGGGCGTTCAGGGTCGTCTAACTATGGCTACACCTTC. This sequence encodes CSVAGGRSGSSNYGYTF.

CDR3 sequence (DNA): TGTGCCAGTAGTATGTGGGGCAGGGACTCCTCGAACACCGGGGAGCTGTTTTTT. This encodes CASSMWGRDSSNTGELFF. The chain is built from TRBV19 and TRBJ2-2, with a possible D match to TRBD2 (6 bases). This CDR3 has 18 residues. V was trimmed by 3 bases and J by 0 bases, leaving 17 bases between them. In germline, CDR1 is LNHDA, CDR2 SQIVND (reference sequence).

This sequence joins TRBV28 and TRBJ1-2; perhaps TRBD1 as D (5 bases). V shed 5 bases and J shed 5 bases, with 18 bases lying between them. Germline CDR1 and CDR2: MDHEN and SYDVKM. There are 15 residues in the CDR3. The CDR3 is CASSRTGSGLYGYTF. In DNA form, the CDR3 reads TGTGCCAGCAGTAGAACGGGCTCAGGGCTTTATGGCTACACCTTC.

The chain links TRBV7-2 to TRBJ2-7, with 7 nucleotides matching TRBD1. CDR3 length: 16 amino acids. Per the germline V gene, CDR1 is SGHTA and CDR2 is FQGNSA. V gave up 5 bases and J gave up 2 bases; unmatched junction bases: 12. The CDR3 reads CASSPWFRGQTYEQYF. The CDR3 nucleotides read TGTGCCAGCAGCCCGTGGTTTCGGGGACAGACCTACGAGCAGTACTTC.

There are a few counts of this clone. The CDR3 is CASSFHGQGTDTQYF. As DNA, the CDR3 is TGCGCCAGCAGCTTCCACGGACAGGGGACAGATACGCAGTATTTT. The chain couples TRBV5-1 to TRBJ2-3; TRBD1 matches 9 bases. V lost 2 bases to trimming and J lost 3 bases; unmatched junction nucleotides: 4. There are 15 residues in the CDR3. CDR1 SGHRS and CDR2 YFSETQ come from the germline V gene.

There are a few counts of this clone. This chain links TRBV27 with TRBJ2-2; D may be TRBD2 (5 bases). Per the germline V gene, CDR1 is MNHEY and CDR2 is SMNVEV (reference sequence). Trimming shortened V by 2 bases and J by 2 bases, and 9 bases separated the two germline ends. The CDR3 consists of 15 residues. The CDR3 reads CASSLDGVNTGELFF. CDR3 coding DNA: TGTGCCAGCAGTTTAGACGGGGTAAACACCGGGGAGCTGTTTTTT.

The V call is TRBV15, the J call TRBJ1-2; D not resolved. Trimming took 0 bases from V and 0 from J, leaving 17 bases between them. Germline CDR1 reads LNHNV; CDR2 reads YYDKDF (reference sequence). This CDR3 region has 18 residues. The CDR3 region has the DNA TGTGCCACCAGCAGAGATGCCGGGTATAGCAATGCTAACTATGGCTACACCTTC. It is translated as CATSRDAGYSNANYGYTF.

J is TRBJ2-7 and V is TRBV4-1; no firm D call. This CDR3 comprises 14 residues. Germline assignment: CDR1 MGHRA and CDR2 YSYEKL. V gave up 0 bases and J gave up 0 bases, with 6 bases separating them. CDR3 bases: TGCGCCAGCAGCCAAGACAGGTACTCCTACGAGCAGTACTTC. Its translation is CASSQDRYSYEQYF.

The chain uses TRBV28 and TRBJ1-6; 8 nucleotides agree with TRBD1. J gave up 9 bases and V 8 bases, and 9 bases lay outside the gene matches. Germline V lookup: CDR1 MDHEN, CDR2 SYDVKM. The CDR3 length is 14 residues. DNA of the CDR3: TGTGCCAGCGCCTCAGGGGGCGCCGGTTCACCCCTCCACTTT. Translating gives CASASGGAGSPLHF.

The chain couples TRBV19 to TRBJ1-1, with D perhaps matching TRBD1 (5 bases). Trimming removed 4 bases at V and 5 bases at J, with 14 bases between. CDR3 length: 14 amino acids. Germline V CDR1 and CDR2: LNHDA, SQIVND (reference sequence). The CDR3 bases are TGTGCCAGTAGTACCCAACAGGTAGGAACTGAAGCTTTCTTT. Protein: CASSTQQVGTEAFF.

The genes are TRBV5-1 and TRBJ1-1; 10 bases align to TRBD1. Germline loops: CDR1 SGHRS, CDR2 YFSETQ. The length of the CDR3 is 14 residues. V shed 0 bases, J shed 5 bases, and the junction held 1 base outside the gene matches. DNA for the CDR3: TGCGCCAGCAGCTTGGGACAGGGGGCGACTGAAGCTTTCTTT. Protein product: CASSLGQGATEAFF. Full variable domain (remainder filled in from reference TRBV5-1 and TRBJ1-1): KAGVTQTPRYLIKTRGQQVTLSCSPISGHRSVSWYQQTPGQGLQFLFEYFSETQRNKGNFPGRFSGRQFSNSRSEMNVSTLELGDSALYLCASSLGQGATEAFFGQGTRLTVV.

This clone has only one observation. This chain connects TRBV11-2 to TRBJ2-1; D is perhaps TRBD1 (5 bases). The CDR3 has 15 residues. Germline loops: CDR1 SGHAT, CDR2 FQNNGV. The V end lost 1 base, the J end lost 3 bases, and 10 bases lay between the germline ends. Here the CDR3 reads CASSLGGNLYNEQFF. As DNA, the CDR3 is TGTGCCAGCAGCTTAGGGGGCAACCTCTACAATGAGCAGTTCTTC.

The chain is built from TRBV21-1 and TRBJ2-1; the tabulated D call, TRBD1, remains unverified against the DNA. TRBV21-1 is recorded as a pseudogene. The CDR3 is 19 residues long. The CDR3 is CASSKARAHQGNYYNEQFF. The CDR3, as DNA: TGTGCCAGCAGCAAAGCTAGGGCCCACCAGGGGAACTACTACAATGAGCAGTTCTTC.

CDR3 in amino acids: CASSLHEVGYGYTF. CDR3 coding DNA: TGTGCCAGCAGTTTACATGAGGTTGGGTATGGCTACACCTTC. V and J are TRBV28 and TRBJ1-2; D not resolved. V lost 2 bases and J lost 5, with 12 bases in between. The CDR3 has 14 residues. Germline CDR1 and CDR2: MDHEN and SYDVKM.

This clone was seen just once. CDR3 in DNA: TGTGCCAGCTCATCCCTGCAGGGGGCGAACACTGAAGCTTTCTTT. The encoded protein is CASSSLQGANTEAFF. The chain links TRBV18 to TRBJ1-1; 8 nucleotides line up with TRBD1. V shed 5 bases and J 1 base; nucleotides not matched to a gene: 6. CDR3 length equals 15 residues. Germline CDR1 is KGHSH and CDR2 is LQKENI.

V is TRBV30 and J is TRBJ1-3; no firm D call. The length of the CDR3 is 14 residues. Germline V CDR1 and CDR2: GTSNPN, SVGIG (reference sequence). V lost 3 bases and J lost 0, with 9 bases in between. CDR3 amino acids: CAWRGQSSGNTIYF. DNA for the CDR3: TGTGCCTGGAGGGGCCAGAGCTCTGGAAACACCATATATTTT.